This record covers a single T cell receptor (beta chain). The entry originates in a study of cytomegalovirus exposure and HLA in healthy donors. Some clones are missing from TCRdb's copy, which holds only in-frame ones; the method was immunoSEQ multiplex PCR. The table records fewer than 250,000 clones, over 80% of them present only once. Germline V CDR1 and CDR2: MNHEY, SMNVEV (reference sequence). The CDR3 loop spans 16 amino acids. Trimming shortened V by 5 bases and J by 3 bases, and 20 bases separated the two germline ends. The clonotype originates from a woman between 18 and 30 years old in good health and CMV-seronegative. Sequencing was carried out using PBMCs. The V gene is TRBV27, the J gene TRBJ2-7; perhaps TRBD2 as D (5 bases). Here the CDR3 reads CASSLFGQRGHYEQYF. DNA for the CDR3: TGTGCCAGCAGTCTCTTTGGGCAGAGAGGGCACTACGAGCAGTACTTC.